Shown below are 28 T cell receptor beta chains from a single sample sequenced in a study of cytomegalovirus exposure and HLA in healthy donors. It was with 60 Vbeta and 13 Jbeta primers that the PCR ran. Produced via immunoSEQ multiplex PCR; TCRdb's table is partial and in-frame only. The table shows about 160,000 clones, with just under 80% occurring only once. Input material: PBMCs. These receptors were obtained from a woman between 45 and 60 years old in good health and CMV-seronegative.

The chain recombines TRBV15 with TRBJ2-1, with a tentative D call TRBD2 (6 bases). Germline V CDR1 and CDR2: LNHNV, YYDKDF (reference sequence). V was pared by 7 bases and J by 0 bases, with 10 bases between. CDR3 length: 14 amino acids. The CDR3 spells CATKETSSYNEQFF. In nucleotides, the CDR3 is TGTGCCACCAAGGAGACTAGCTCCTACAATGAGCAGTTCTTC.

The CDR3 DNA sequence: TGTGCCAGCAGTCGGACTAGCGGGAGTTATGGGGATACGCAGTATTTT. It translates to CASSRTSGSYGDTQYF. The gene calls are TRBV28 and TRBJ2-3, with 13 bases fitting TRBD2. Losses at the gene ends were 5 bases for V and 6 bases for J; bases not matched to a gene: 8. The CDR3 length is 16 residues. Germline V gene lookup returns CDR1 MDHEN and CDR2 SYDVKM.

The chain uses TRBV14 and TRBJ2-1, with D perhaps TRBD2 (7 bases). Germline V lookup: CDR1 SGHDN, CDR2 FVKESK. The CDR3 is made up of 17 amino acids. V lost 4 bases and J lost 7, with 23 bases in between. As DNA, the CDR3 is TGTGCCAGCAGCCTTCTCCTGGGGGGGCAACGTCCTAATGAGCAGTTCTTC. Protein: CASSLLLGGQRPNEQFF.

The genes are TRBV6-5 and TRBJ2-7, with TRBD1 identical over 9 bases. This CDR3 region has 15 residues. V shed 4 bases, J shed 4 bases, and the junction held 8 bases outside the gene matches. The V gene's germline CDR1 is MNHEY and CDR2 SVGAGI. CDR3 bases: TGTGCCAGCAGTTCCCGGGACAGGGTTCATTACGAGCAGTACTTC. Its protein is CASSSRDRVHYEQYF.

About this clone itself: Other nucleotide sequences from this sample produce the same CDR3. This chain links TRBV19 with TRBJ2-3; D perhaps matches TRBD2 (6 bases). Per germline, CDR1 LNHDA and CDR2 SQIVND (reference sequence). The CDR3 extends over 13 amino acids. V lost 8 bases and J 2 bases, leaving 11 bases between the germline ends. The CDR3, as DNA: TGTGCCAGTCGGGACTCCCCCACAGATACGCAGTATTTT. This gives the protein CASRDSPTDTQYF.

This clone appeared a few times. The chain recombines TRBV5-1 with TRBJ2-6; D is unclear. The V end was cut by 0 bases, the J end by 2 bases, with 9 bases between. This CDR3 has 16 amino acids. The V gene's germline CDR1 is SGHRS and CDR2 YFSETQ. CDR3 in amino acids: CASSLDPTTGANVLTF. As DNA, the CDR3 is TGCGCCAGCAGCTTGGACCCTACCACTGGGGCCAACGTCCTGACTTTC.

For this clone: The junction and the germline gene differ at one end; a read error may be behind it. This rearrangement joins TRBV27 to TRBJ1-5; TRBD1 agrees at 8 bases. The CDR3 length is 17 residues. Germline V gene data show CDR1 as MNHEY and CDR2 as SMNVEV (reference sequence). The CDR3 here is CASSLSPGTGLGQPQHF. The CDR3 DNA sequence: TGTGCCAGCAGTCTATCTCCCGGGACAGGCCTGGGTCAGCCCCAGCATTTT.

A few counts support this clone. As DNA, the CDR3 is TGTGCCAGCAGCCTCATTCAGGGCACTGAAGCTTTCTTT. Translating gives CASSLIQGTEAFF. This chain uses TRBV6-5 with TRBJ1-1; D might be TRBD1 (5 bases). This CDR3 region has 13 residues. The V end was cut by 6 bases, the J end by 4 bases, with 12 bases between. Germline assignment: CDR1 MNHEY and CDR2 SVGAGI.

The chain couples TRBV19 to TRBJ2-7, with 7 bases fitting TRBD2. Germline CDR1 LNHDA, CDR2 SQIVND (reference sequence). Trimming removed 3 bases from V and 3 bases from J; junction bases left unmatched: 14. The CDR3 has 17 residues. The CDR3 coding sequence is TGTGCCAGTAGTATCGCTTTTTTCGGCGGGAGCAGCTACGAGCAGTACTTC. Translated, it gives CASSIAFFGGSSYEQYF.

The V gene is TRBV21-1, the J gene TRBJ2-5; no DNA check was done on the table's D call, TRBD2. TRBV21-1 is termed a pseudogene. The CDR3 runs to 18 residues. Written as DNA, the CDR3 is TGTGCCAGCAGCATCCAGGATAGGGAGGGCCGGCTACAAGAGACCCAGTACTTC. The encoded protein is CASSIQDREGRLQETQYF.

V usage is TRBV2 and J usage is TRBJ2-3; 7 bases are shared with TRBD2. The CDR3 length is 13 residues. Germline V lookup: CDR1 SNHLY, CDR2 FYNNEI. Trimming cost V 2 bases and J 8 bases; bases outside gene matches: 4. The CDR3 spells CASSESGEGTQYF. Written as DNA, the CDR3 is TGTGCCAGCAGTGAATCCGGGGAGGGTACGCAGTATTTT.

CDR3: CASGLQRAYNEQFF. CDR3 sequence (DNA): TGTGCCAGCGGACTACAGCGTGCCTACAATGAGCAGTTCTTC. The rearrangement links TRBV7-2 to TRBJ2-1; the D gene is possibly TRBD2 (6 bases). Germline loops: CDR1 SGHTA, CDR2 FQGNSA. Trimming took off 8 bases at V and 2 bases at J, with 13 bases between the two ends. This CDR3 has 14 amino acids.

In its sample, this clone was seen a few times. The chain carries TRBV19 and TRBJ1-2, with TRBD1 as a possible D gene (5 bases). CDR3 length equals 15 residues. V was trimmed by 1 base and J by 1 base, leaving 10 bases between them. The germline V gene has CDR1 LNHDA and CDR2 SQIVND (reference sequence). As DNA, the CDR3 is TGTGCCAGTAGTATAGGAACAGGATTTAACTATGGCTACACCTTC. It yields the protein CASSIGTGFNYGYTF.

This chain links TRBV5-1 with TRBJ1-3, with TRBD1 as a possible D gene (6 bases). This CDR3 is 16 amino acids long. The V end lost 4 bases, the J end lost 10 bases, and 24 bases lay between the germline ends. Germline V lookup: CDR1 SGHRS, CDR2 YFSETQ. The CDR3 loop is CASSPNTGTRWGTIYF. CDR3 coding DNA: TGCGCCAGCAGCCCAAACACCGGGACACGGTGGGGGACCATATATTTT.

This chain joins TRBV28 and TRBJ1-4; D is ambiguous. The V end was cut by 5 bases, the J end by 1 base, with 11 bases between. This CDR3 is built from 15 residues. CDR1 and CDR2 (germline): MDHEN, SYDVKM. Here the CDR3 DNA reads TGTGCCAGCAGTGCTCAGGATGTAACTAATGAAAAACTGTTTTTT. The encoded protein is CASSAQDVTNEKLFF.

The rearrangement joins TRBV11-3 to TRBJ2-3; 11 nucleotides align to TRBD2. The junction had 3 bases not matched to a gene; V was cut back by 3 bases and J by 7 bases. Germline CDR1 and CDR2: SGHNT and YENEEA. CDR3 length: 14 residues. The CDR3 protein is CASSLTSGDYTQYF. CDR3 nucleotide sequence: TGTGCCAGCAGCTTGACTAGCGGGGATTATACGCAGTATTTT.

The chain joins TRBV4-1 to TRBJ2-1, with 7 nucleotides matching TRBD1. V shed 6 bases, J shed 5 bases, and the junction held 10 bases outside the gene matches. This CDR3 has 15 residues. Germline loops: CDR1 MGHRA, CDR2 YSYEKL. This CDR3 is CASRKPGTANNEQFF. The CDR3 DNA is TGCGCCAGCAGAAAGCCCGGGACAGCCAACAATGAGCAGTTCTTC.

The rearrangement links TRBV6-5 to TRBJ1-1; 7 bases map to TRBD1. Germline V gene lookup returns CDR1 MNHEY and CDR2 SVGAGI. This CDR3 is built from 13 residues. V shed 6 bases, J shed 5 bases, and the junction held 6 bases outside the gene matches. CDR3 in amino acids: CASRPGGGTEAFF. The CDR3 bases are TGTGCCAGCAGACCAGGGGGAGGAACTGAAGCTTTCTTT.

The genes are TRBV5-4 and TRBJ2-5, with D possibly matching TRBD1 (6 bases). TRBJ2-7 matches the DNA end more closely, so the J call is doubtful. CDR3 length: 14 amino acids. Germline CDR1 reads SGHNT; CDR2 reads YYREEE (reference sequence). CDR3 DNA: TGTGCCAGCAGCTTGACAGGGACCGGGAACGAGCAGTACTTC. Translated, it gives CASSLTGTGNEQYF.

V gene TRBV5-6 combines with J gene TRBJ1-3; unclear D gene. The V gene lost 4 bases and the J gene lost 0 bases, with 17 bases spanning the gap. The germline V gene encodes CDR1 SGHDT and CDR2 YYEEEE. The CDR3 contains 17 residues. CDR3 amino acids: CASSPRFPQYSGNTIYF. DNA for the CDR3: TGTGCCAGCAGCCCCCGATTTCCACAGTACTCTGGAAACACCATATATTTT.

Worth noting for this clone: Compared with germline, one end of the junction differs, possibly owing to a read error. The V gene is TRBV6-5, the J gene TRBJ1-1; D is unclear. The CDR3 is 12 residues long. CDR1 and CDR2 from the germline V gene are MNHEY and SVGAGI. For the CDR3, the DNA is TGTGCCACCCGGCGGGGTATCACTGGAGCTTTCTTT. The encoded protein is CATRRGITGAFF.

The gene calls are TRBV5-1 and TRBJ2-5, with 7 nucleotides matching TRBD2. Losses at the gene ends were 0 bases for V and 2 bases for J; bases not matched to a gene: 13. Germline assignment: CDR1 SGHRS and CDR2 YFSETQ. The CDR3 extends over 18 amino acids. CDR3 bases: TGCGCCAGCAGCTTGGGTGTCGGGGAGGGAAGCACTCAAGAGACCCAGTACTTC. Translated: CASSLGVGEGSTQETQYF.

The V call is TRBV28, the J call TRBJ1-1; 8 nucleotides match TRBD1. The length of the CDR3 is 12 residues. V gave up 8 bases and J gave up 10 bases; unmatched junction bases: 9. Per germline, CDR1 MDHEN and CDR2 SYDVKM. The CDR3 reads CASQGQDSAAFF. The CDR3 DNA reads TGTGCCAGCCAGGGACAGGATAGCGCAGCTTTCTTT.

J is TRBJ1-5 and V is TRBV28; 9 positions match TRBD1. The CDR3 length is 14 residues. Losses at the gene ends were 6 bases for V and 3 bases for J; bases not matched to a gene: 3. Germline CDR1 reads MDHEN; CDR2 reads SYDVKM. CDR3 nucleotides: TGTGCCAGCAGCGGACAGGGGCACAATCAGCCCCAGCATTTT. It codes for CASSGQGHNQPQHF.

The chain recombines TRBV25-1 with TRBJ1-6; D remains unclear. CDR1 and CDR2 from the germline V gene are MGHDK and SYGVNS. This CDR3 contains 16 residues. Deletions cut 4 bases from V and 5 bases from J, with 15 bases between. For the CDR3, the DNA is TGTGCCAGCAGTGGGAGTACCCCTTCGGATAATTCACCCCTCCACTTT. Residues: CASSGSTPSDNSPLHF.

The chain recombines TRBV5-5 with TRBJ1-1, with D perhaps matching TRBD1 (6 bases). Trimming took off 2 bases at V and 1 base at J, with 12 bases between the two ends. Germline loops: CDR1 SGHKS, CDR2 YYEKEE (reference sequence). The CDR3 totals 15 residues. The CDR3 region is CASSFPGHWNTEAFF. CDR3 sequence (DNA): TGTGCCAGCAGCTTTCCGGGACACTGGAACACTGAAGCTTTCTTT.

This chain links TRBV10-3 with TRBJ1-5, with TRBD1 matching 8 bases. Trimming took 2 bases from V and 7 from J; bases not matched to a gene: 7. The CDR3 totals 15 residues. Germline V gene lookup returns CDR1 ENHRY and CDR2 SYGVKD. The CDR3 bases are TGTGCCATCAGTGAGGGGGACAGGTCTAACCAGCCCCAGCATTTT. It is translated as CAISEGDRSNQPQHF.

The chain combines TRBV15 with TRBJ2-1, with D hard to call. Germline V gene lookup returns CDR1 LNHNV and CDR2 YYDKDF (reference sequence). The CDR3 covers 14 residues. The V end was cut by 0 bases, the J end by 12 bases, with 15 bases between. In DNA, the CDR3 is TGTGCCACCAGCAGAGATCGGAGTGAAGTAAGGCAGTTCTTC. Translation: CATSRDRSEVRQFF.